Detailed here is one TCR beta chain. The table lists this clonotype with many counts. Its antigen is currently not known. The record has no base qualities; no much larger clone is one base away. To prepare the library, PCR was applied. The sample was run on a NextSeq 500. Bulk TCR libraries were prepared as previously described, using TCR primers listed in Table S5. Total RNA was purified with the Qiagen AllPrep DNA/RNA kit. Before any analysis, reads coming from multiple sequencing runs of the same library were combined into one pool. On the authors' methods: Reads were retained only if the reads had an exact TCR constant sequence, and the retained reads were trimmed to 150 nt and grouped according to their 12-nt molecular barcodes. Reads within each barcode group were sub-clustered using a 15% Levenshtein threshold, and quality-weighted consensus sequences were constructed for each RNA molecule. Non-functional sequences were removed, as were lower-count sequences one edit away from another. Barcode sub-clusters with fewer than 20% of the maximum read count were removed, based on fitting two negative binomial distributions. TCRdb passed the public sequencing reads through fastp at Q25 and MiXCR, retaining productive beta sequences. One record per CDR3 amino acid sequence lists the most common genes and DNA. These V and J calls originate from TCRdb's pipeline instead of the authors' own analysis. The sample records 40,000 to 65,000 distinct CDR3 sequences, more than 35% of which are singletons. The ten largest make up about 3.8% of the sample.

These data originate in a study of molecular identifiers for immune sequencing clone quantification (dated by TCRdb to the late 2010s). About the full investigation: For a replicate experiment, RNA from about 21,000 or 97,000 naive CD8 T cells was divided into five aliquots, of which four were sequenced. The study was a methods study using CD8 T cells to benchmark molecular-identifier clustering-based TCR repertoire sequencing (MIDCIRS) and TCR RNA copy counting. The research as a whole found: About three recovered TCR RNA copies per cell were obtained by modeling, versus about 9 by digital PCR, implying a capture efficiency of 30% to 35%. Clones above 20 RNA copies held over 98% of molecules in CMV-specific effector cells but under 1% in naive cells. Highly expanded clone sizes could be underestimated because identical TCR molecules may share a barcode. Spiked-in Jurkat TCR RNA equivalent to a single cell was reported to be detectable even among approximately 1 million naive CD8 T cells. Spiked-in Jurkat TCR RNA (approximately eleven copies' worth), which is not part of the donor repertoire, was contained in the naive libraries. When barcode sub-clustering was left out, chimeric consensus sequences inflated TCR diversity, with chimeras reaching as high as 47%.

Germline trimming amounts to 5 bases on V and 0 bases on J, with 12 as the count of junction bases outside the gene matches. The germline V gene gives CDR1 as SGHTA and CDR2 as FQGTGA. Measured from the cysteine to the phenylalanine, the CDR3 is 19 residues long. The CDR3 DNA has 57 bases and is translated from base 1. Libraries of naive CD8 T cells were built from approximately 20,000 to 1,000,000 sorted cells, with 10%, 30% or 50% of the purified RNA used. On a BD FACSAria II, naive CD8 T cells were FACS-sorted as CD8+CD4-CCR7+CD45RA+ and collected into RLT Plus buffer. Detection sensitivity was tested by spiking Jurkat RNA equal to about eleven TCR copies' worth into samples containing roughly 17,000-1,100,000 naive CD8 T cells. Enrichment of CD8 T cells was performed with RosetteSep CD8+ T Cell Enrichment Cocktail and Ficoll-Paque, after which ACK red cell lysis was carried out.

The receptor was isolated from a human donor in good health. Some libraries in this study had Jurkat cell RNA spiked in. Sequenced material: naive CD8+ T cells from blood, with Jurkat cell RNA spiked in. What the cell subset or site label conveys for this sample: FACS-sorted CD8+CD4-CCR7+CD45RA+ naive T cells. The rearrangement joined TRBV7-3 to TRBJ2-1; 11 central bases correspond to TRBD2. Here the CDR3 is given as CASSPRGLAGGRSYNEQFF. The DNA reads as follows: TGTGCCAGCAGCCCAAGGGGGCTAGCGGGAGGTCGCTCCTACAATGAGCAGTTCTTC.